This TCR beta chain is drawn from a study of blood T cell repertoires in COVID-19. Study in general: Samples representing acute and convalescent COVID-19 were sourced from the United States, Italy and Spain. Sources were T cells, B-cell-depleted T cells, or PBMCs; the material itself was cDNA or gDNA.

The CDR3 is 17 amino acids. The V and J ends lost 4 bases and 0 bases respectively, with 19 bases between them. From germline, CDR1 is PRHDT and CDR2 FYEKMQ (reference sequence). In the source study's methods: Reference gene primer amplification gave nucleated cell count estimates. TCRdb keeps only in-frame clones here, not all; method: immunoSEQ multiplex PCR. V, J and clone size were drawn from that table, and D and trimming were deduced from the DNA. Here the sample spans around 93,000 clones, roughly 82% being singletons. This clone was detected only once. The chain is built from TRBV13 and TRBJ2-7; D remains unclear. The sequencing sample was made of peripheral blood. This sequence originates from a man aged 80 or over with acute or convalescent COVID-19. CDR3 DNA: TGTGCCAGCAGCTCCACCCTGGCTAGTGGCTCCTCCTACGAGCAGTACTTC. Translation: CASSSTLASGSSYEQYF.